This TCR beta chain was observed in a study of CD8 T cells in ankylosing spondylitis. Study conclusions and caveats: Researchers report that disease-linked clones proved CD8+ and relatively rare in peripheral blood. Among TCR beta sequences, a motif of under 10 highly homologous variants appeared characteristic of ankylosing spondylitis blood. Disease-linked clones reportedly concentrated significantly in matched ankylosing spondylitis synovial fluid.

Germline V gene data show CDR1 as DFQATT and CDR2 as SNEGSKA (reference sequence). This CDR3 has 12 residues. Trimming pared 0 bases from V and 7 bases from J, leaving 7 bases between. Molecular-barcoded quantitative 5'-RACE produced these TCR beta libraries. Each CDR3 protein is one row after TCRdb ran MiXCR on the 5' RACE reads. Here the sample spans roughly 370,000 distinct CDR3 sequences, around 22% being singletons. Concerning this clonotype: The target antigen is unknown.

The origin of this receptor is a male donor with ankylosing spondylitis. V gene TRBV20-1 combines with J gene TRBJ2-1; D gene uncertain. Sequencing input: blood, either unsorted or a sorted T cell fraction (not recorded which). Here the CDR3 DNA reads TGCAGTGCTAGAGACTCGCGGAATGAGCAGTTCTTC. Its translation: CSARDSRNEQFF.